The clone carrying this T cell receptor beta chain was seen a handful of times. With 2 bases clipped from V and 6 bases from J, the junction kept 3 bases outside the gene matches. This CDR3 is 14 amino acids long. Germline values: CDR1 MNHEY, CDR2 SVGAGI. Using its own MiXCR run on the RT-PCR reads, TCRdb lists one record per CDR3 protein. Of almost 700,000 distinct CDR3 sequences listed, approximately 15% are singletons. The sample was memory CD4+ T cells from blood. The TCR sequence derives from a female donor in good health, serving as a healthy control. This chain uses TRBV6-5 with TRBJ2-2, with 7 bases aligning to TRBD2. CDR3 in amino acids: CASSYGRAAGELFF. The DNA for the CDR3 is TGTGCCAGCAGTTACGGGAGGGCGGCCGGGGAGCTGTTTTTT.